Reported below is one T cell receptor beta chain. The antigen remains unidentified. From the reads, TCRdb called clonotypes with MiXCR, one entry per CDR3 protein. Of roughly 860,000 distinct CDR3 sequences in the sample, less than 35% were seen once. These data are taken from a study of T cell repertoires in cytomegalovirus infection. The V end lost 7 bases, the J end lost 10 bases, and 12 bases lay between the germline ends. Germline values: CDR1 SEHNR, CDR2 FQNEAQ (reference sequence). The CDR3 is 11 amino acids. Here the sequenced sample was cultured CD8+ T cells from PBMCs, taken from culture after CMV antigen stimulation. The chain has TRBV7-9 and TRBJ2-3; D may correspond to TRBD1 or TRBD2 (7 bases each). This TCR derives from a human donor in good health (CMV status not recorded). Some clones in this sample may be carry-over from other donors' samples. This CDR3 reads CASTPGGAQYF. DNA for the CDR3: TGTGCCAGCACCCCAGGGGGGGCGCAGTATTTT.